This TCR beta chain was sequenced during a study of cytomegalovirus exposure and HLA in healthy donors. Study overall: It was reported in a later analysis that the 95 to 150 validation repertoires used the same platform as the roughly 700 first-cohort repertoires.

Some clones are missing from TCRdb's copy, which holds only in-frame ones; the method was immunoSEQ multiplex PCR. Of roughly 330,000 clones listed, about 85% are singletons. Remarks on this clone: What it recognizes is unknown. The junction shows a germline mismatch at one end, possibly a read error.

Germline CDR1 and CDR2: MNHEY and SMNVEV (reference sequence). The CDR3 extends over 14 amino acids. Points from the study as a whole: The investigators catalogued some 150 TCR beta chains as cytomegalovirus-associated. The authors confirmed in vitro that three CMV-associated chains were specific for CMV antigens.

The clonotype was recovered from a woman in her twenties or thirties in good health and CMV-seropositive. The rearrangement joins TRBV27 to TRBJ1-5; D possibly corresponds to TRBD1 (5 bases). Sequencing used PBMCs. The CDR3 is CASRLSGRNQPQHF. CDR3 sequence (DNA): TGTGCCAGCAGATTATCAGGGCGCAATCAGCCCCAGCATTTT.